This TCR beta chain was sequenced in a study of cytomegalovirus exposure and HLA in healthy donors. Study-level results: Presence/absence analyses treated sequencing depth as roughly uniform across donors. V- and J-gene trimming of TCR beta was linked (in a later analysis) to a missense DCLRE1C variant.

Germline V lookup: CDR1 SGHTA, CDR2 FQGNSA. The CDR3 contains 15 residues. Losses at the gene ends were 5 bases for V and 0 bases for J; bases not matched to a gene: 6. PCR was performed using 60 Vbeta and 13 Jbeta primers. Per the original data handling: Later analysis identified roughly 82 million unique TCR beta chains, around 10 million shared. The table came from immunoSEQ multiplex PCR; TCRdb's copy has only in-frame clones and leaves some out. The DNA gave D and trimming, while V, J and clone size come from that table. The data hold roughly 230,000 clones, with about nine tenths observed a single time. About this clone: Antigen: not known.

The sequencing sample was made of PBMCs. The V call is TRBV7-2, the J call TRBJ1-2, with 7 bases matching TRBD1. The source is a girl aged 2 to 9 in good health and CMV-seronegative. The chain's CDR3 is CASSAWDRANYGYTF. In DNA form, the CDR3 reads TGTGCCAGCAGCGCCTGGGACAGAGCTAACTATGGCTACACCTTC.